This T cell receptor (beta chain) was identified during a study of circulating and synovial CD4+ cells in juvenile arthritis. Study-level results: Circulating pathogenic-like and bulk T cells looked alike by Vbeta family usage. CPL and bulk CD4 samples differed at least tenfold in T cell genomes. Shared-clonotype fractions with synovium likely underestimate full repertoire overlap.

The CDR3 sequence is 14 residues long. The germline gives CDR1 MDHEN, CDR2 SYDVKM. V was clipped by 3 bases and J by 13 bases; unmatched bases: 10. Libraries were prepared by immunoSEQ multiplex PCR; TCRdb keeps only in-frame clonotypes and omits some of them. The sample consists of 32,000 or so clones, 90% to 95% of them appearing once. As concerns this clone: Its antigen is as yet unknown.

The TCR was taken from a human donor with juvenile idiopathic arthritis. The chain has TRBV28 and TRBJ2-1, with 9 bases matching TRBD2. The sample was CD4+ T cells from blood. The CDR3 DNA reads TGTGCCAGCAGTTTTCGCGGGACTAGCCCACCCCAGTTCTTC. The encoded protein is CASSFRGTSPPQFF. The full variable domain, rest sourced from reference TRBV28 and TRBJ2-1, is DVKVTQSSRYLVKRTGEKVFLECVQDMDHENMFWYRQDPGLGLRLIYFSYDVKMKEKGDIPEGYSVSREKKERFSLILESASTNQTSMYLCASSFRGTSPPQFFGPGTRLTVL.